The clone carrying this TCR beta chain was seen just once. Its specificity is unknown. With the Oncomine TCR Beta short-read assay, DNA from cultured CD4+ T cells was sequenced. TCRdb reanalysed the PCR reads using MiXCR and keeps one entry per CDR3 protein. Of 7,500 to 10,000 distinct CDR3 sequences in the sample, around 68% were seen once. Treatment denoted: approximately nine-day PBMC culture with coronavirus spike peptide pools or control peptides (ViraFEST assay). ViraFEST used peptide pools to expand antigen-specific T cells before TCR sequencing. The sample comes from a study of vaccination and CD4 T cells after COVID-19. Study-level information: Of the convalescent patients, who were SARS-CoV-2 positive by nasal swab PCR, under ten had mild and one severe disease.

The germline CDR1 and CDR2 sequences are SGHRS and YFSETQ. V dropped 4 bases and J dropped 9 bases, with 14 bases sitting between them. CDR3 length: 14 residues. The chain joins TRBV5-1 to TRBJ1-6; D uncertain. The TCR sequence derives from a human donor who had recovered from COVID-19. The sequenced sample was CD4+ T cells from blood, cultured in vitro. CDR3 sequence (DNA): TGCGCCAGCAGCCGGACGGGATACGGTTCACCCCTCCACTTT. Amino acids: CASSRTGYGSPLHF.